Each of the 20 T cell receptor beta chains below was sequenced from the same sample in a study of shared clonotypes between healthy human individuals. Clones were read by immunoSEQ multiplex PCR, and TCRdb kept only the in-frame ones, dropping some. The sample includes some 1,900,000 clones, around 96% of them seen just once. Positively selected for CCR7, the CD45RO-negative cells used as naive CD8 cells excluded terminally differentiated effector memory CD45RA+ cells. Sample: naive CD8+ T cells sorted from blood. The receptors were gathered from a man between 18 and 29 years old in good health.

This clone was observed once. The chain has TRBV7-9 and TRBJ2-1, with TRBD2 identical over 10 bases. The CDR3 runs 17 residues. CDR1 is SEHNR and CDR2 is FQNEAQ in the germline V gene (reference sequence). The V segment lost 2 bases and the J segment 5 bases; nucleotides outside the gene matches: 9. The CDR3 DNA follows: TGTGCCAGCAGCTTACAGAGCGGGGGGGCCGTTAACAATGAGCAGTTCTTC. Its translation: CASSLQSGGAVNNEQFF.

This clone was detected once. The CDR3 bases are TGTGCCAGCAGCTTTGGGTCCACGTACGAGCAGTACTTC. Encoded protein: CASSFGSTYEQYF. The rearrangement uses TRBV5-5 and TRBJ2-7, with unresolved D. This CDR3 contains 13 residues. Germline CDR1 reads SGHKS; CDR2 reads YYEKEE (reference sequence). Between the trimmed V and J ends, which lost 2 bases and 4 bases, there was a span of 10 bases. The full variable domain, its missing parts supplied by reference TRBV5-5 and TRBJ2-7, is DAGVTQSPTHLIKTRGQQVTLRCSPISGHKSVSWYQQVLGQGPQFIFQYYEKEERGRGNFPDRFSARQFPNYSSELNVNALLLGDSALYLCASSFGSTYEQYFGPGTRLTVT.

To note about this clone: The sample contains more than one DNA sequence encoding this CDR3. The chain combines TRBV6-5 with TRBJ2-1; either TRBD1 or TRBD2 may fit D (6 bases each). This CDR3 spans 12 amino acids. Germline V CDR1 and CDR2: MNHEY, SVGAGI. Trimming pared 2 bases from V and 10 bases from J, leaving 9 bases between. CDR3 residues: CASSYEGGEQFF. Written as DNA, the CDR3 is TGTGCCAGCAGTTACGAGGGGGGCGAGCAGTTCTTC.

This chain links TRBV10-3 with TRBJ1-1; no clear D gene. The V gene's germline CDR1 is ENHRY and CDR2 SYGVKD. The CDR3 length is 15 residues. Trimming cost V 3 bases and J 1 base, with 12 bases left between them. The CDR3: CAISENLGPNTEAFF. The CDR3 DNA sequence: TGTGCCATCAGTGAAAATCTTGGACCGAACACTGAAGCTTTCTTT.

This chain links TRBV28 with TRBJ1-6, with D tentatively TRBD1 (6 bases). The CDR3 has 16 residues. The germline V and J ends were trimmed by 3 bases and 5 bases, with 14 bases remaining between them. The germline gives CDR1 MDHEN, CDR2 SYDVKM. CDR3 in amino acids: CASSFVGGFNNSPLHF. The DNA of the CDR3 is TGTGCCAGCAGTTTTGTGGGGGGCTTTAATAATTCACCCCTCCACTTT.

The chain has TRBV10-1 and TRBJ2-7; no clear D. The V end was cut by 6 bases, the J end by 2 bases, with 14 bases between. Germline loops: CDR1 WNHNN, CDR2 SYGVQD (reference sequence). The CDR3 sequence is 14 residues long. The CDR3 region is CASSSQSNPYEQYF. In nucleotides, the CDR3 is TGCGCCAGCAGCAGCCAAAGTAACCCCTACGAGCAGTACTTC.

V gene TRBV11-2 combines with J gene TRBJ1-4; D gene unclear. Trimming left V 5 bases short and J 6 bases short, with 13 bases between. Germline V CDR1 and CDR2: SGHAT, FQNNGV. This CDR3 spans 14 amino acids. CDR3: CASSPRAADEKLFF. CDR3 nucleotides: TGTGCCAGCAGCCCACGCGCCGCCGATGAAAAACTGTTTTTT.

This clone was counted once. The chain has TRBV5-1 and TRBJ1-1; no definite D call. The germline V gene has CDR1 SGHRS and CDR2 YFSETQ. The CDR3 is 15 residues long. V lost 4 bases and J lost 1, with 14 bases in between. Here the CDR3 DNA reads TGCGCCAGCAGCACCTCGCGGGCTCAGAACACTGAAGCTTTCTTT. Translated, it gives CASSTSRAQNTEAFF.

The chain has TRBV11-2 and TRBJ2-7, with TRBD1 matching over 9 bases. This CDR3 contains 16 residues. V gave up 4 bases and J gave up 4 bases; unmatched junction bases: 11. Germline CDR1 is SGHAT and CDR2 is FQNNGV. Here the CDR3 DNA reads TGTGCCAGCAGCTCCTTCCGGGACAGGGAGATGTACGAGCAGTACTTC. Amino acids: CASSSFRDREMYEQYF.

This chain joins TRBV11-2 and TRBJ2-5; D might be TRBD1 (5 bases). The CDR3 loop spans 17 amino acids. The V gene lost 4 bases and the J gene lost 0 bases, with 18 bases spanning the gap. Germline V gene sequence: CDR1 SGHAT, CDR2 FQNNGV. Here the CDR3 reads CASSSTGRVRNQETQYF. The CDR3 DNA reads as TGTGCCAGCAGCTCCACCGGCAGGGTACGAAACCAAGAGACCCAGTACTTC.

With regard to this clone: Other DNA sequences in this specimen translate into the identical CDR3. J is TRBJ2-7 and V is TRBV19, with D maybe TRBD1 (5 bases). V lost 3 bases, J lost 3 bases, and 9 bases lay in between. CDR3 length equals 13 residues. Germline V gives CDR1 LNHDA, CDR2 SQIVND (reference sequence). CDR3 coding DNA: TGTGCCAGTAGTATGGGGCAGGGCTACGAGCAGTACTTC. As protein: CASSMGQGYEQYF.

The CDR3 reads CASSIGTGGNTGELFF. The DNA for the CDR3 is TGTGCCAGCAGCATCGGGACAGGGGGGAACACCGGGGAGCTGTTTTTT. The rearrangement links TRBV7-9 to TRBJ2-2; 11 nucleotides align to TRBD1. In germline, CDR1 is SEHNR, CDR2 FQNEAQ (reference sequence). V was pared by 5 bases and J by 1 base, with 3 bases of the junction left unmatched. This CDR3 is built from 16 residues.

The rearrangement joins TRBV4-1 to TRBJ2-7; D is perhaps TRBD1 (6 bases). CDR1 is MGHRA and CDR2 is YSYEKL in the germline V gene. Between the trimmed V and J ends, which lost 1 base and 0 bases, there was a span of 10 bases. This CDR3 region has 15 residues. The CDR3 region is CASSQVEDSSYEQYF. CDR3 sequence (DNA): TGCGCCAGCAGCCAAGTGGAGGACAGCTCCTACGAGCAGTACTTC.

As to this clone: Distinct nucleotide sequences in the sample also encode this CDR3. This chain uses TRBV9 with TRBJ1-5; D unresolved. This CDR3 spans 14 amino acids. CDR1 and CDR2 from the germline V gene are SGDLS and YYNGEE. With 0 bases removed from V and 3 bases from J, the gap between germline ends came to 7 bases. The CDR3 reads CASSVGQSNQPQHF. Here the CDR3 DNA reads TGTGCCAGCAGCGTAGGTCAGTCCAATCAGCCCCAGCATTTT. The full variable domain, with the rest looked up from reference TRBV9 and TRBJ1-5, is DSGVTQTPKHLITATGQRVTLRCSPRSGDLSVYWYQQSLDQGLQFLIQYYNGEERAKGNILERFSAQQFPDLHSELNLSSLELGDSALYFCASSVGQSNQPQHFGDGTRLSIL.

J is TRBJ2-2 and V is TRBV4-3; TRBD2 might be the D (5 bases). The ends were cut back, 0 bases at V and 3 bases at J, with 11 bases in the middle. Per the germline V gene, CDR1 is LGHNA and CDR2 is YSLEER. This CDR3 contains 16 residues. Here the CDR3 reads CASSQEIPSHTGELFF. The CDR3 DNA follows: TGCGCCAGCAGCCAAGAAATCCCTAGCCACACCGGGGAGCTGTTTTTT.

The V gene is TRBV7-2, the J gene TRBJ2-3; tentatively, D is TRBD2 (5 bases). V was shortened by 3 bases and J by 2 bases, with 9 bases between the two germline ends. Germline CDR1 and CDR2: SGHTA and FQGNSA. CDR3 length: 14 residues. Here the CDR3 DNA reads TGTGCCAGCAGCTTGGCGGGCCCCACAGATACGCAGTATTTT. Encoded protein: CASSLAGPTDTQYF.

The chain recombines TRBV4-3 with TRBJ2-1; 13 nucleotides agree with TRBD2. The CDR3 is 18 amino acids. Losses at the gene ends were 0 bases for V and 7 bases for J; bases not matched to a gene: 9. From germline, CDR1 is LGHNA and CDR2 YSLEER. CDR3 sequence reads: CASSQEWGWTSGRNEQFF. CDR3 bases: TGCGCCAGCAGCCAAGAGTGGGGGTGGACTAGCGGGAGAAATGAGCAGTTCTTC.

The chain is built from TRBV6-6 and TRBJ2-7; possible D gene TRBD2, 6 bases. CDR1 and CDR2 from the germline V gene are MNHNY and SVGAGI (reference sequence). This CDR3 comprises 15 residues. V was shortened by 3 bases and J by 4 bases, with 16 bases between the two germline ends. CDR3 amino acids: CASSYFLGGLYEQYF. The CDR3, as DNA: TGTGCCAGCAGTTATTTCTTGGGAGGACTGTACGAGCAGTACTTC.

The V call is TRBV10-1, the J call TRBJ2-5; 7 bases match TRBD2. Germline V CDR1 and CDR2: WNHNN, SYGVQD (reference sequence). The trim removed 1 base at V and 0 bases at J, leaving 2 bases unmatched. The CDR3 has 15 amino acids. The CDR3 protein is CASSEFSGDQETQYF. The CDR3 DNA is TGCGCCAGCAGTGAGTTCAGCGGGGACCAAGAGACCCAGTACTTC.

As for this clone: Other nucleotide sequences from this sample produce the same CDR3. The chain employs TRBV5-1 and TRBJ2-3, with 7 bases identical to TRBD2. This CDR3 contains 14 residues. Germline V CDR1 and CDR2: SGHRS, YFSETQ. V was pared by 0 bases and J by 4 bases, with 2 bases of the junction left unmatched. This CDR3 is CASSLEAGADTQYF. CDR3 DNA sequence: TGCGCCAGCAGCTTGGAGGCGGGGGCAGATACGCAGTATTTT.